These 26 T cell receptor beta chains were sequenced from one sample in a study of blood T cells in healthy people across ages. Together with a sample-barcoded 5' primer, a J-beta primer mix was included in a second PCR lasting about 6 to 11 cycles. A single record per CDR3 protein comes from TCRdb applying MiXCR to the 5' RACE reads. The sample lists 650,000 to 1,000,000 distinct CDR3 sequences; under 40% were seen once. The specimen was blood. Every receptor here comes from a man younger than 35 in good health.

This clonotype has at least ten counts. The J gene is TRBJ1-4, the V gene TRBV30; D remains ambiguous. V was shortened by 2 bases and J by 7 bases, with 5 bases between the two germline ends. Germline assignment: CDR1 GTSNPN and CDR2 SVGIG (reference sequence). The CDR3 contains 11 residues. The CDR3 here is CAWSSLEKLFF. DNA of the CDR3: TGTGCCTGGAGTAGCCTTGAAAAACTGTTTTTT.

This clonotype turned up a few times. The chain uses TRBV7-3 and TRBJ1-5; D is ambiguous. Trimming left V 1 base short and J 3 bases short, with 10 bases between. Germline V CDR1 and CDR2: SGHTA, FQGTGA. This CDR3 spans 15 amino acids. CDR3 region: CASSLMAGDNQPQHF. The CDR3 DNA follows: TGTGCCAGCAGCTTAATGGCGGGCGACAATCAGCCCCAGCATTTT. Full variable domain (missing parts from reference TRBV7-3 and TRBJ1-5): GAGVSQTPSNKVTEKGKYVELRCDPISGHTALYWYRQSLGQGPEFLIYFQGTGAADDSGLPNDRFFAVRPEGSVSTLKIQRTERGDSAVYLCASSLMAGDNQPQHFGDGTRLSIL.

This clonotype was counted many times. The CDR3 sequence is CASSQEYRRTYNEQFF. Written as DNA, the CDR3 is TGCGCCAGCAGCCAAGAATATCGCCGGACCTACAATGAGCAGTTCTTC. The chain links TRBV4-1 to TRBJ2-1; D ambiguous. Looked up from germline, CDR1 is MGHRA and CDR2 is YSYEKL. The CDR3 is 16 amino acids. V lost 0 bases and J 2 bases, leaving 11 bases between the germline ends.

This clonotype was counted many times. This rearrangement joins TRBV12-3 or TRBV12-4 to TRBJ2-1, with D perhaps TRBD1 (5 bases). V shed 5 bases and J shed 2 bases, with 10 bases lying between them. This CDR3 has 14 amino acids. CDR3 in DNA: TGTGCCAGCAGTCCAGGGATTCCCTACAATGAGCAGTTCTTC. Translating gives CASSPGIPYNEQFF.

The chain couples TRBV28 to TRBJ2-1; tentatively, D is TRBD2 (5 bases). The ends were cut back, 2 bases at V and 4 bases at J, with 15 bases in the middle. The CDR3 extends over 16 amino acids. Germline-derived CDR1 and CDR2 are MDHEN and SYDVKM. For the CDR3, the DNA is TGTGCCAGCAGTTTAACAGCGGACGGCCAATACAATGAGCAGTTCTTC. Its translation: CASSLTADGQYNEQFF.

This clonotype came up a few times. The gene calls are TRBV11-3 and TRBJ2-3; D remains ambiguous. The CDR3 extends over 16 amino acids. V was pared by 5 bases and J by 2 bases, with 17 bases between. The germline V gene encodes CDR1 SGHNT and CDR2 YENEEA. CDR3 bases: TGTGCCAGCAGCCTCGGAGTGAGGCGCGACACAGATACGCAGTATTTT. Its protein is CASSLGVRRDTDTQYF.

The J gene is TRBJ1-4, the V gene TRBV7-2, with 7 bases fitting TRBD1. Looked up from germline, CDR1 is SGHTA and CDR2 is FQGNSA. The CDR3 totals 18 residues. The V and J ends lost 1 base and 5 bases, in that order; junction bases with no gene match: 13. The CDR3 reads CASSLGGTAGAINEKLFF. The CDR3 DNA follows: TGTGCCAGCAGCTTAGGTGGGACAGCAGGAGCGATAAATGAAAAACTGTTTTTT.

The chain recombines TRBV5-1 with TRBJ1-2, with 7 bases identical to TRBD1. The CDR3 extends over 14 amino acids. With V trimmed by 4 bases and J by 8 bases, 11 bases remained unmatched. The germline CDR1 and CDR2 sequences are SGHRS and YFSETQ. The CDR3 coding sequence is TGCGCCAGCAGCATACAGGGGCTGGCGCTCGGCTACACCTTC. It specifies CASSIQGLALGYTF.

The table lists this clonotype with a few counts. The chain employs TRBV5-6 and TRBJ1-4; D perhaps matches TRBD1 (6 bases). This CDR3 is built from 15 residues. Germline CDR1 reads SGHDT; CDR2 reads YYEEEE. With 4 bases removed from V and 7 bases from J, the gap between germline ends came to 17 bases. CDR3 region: CASSQDRGASEKLFF. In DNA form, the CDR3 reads TGTGCCAGCAGCCAGGATCGGGGGGCGAGTGAAAAACTGTTTTTT.

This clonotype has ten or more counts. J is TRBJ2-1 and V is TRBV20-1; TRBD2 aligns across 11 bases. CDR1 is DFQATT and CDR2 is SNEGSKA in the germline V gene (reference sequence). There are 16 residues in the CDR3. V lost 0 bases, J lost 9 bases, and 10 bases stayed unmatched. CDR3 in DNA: TGCAGTGCTAGAGATCCCGTGATAGCGGGGGGGCTTGAGCAGTTCTTC. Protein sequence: CSARDPVIAGGLEQFF.

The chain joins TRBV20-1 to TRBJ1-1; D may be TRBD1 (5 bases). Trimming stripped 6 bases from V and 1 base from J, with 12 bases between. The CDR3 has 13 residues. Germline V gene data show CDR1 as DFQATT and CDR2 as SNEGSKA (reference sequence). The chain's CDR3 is CSATTTANTEAFF. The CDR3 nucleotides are TGCAGTGCCACTACGACAGCGAACACTGAAGCTTTCTTT.

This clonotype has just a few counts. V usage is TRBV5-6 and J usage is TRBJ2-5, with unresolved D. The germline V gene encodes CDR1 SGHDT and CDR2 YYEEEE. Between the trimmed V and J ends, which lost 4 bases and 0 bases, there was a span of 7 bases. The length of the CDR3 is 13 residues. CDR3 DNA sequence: TGTGCCAGCAGCATGCGGTACCAAGAGACCCAGTACTTC. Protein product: CASSMRYQETQYF.

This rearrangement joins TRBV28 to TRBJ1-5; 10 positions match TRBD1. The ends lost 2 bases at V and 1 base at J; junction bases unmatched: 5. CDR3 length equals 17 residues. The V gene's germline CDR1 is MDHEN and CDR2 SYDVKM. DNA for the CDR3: TGTGCCAGCAGTTTAATGGGACAGGGGATGAGCAATCAGCCCCAGCATTTT. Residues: CASSLMGQGMSNQPQHF. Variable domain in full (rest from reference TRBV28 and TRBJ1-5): DVKVTQSSRYLVKRTGEKVFLECVQDMDHENMFWYRQDPGLGLRLIYFSYDVKMKEKGDIPEGYSVSREKKERFSLILESASTNQTSMYLCASSLMGQGMSNQPQHFGDGTRLSIL.

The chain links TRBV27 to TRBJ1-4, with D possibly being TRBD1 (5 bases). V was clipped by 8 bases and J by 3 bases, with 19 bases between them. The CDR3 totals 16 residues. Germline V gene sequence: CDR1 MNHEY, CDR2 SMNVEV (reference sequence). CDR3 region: CASGTLGAPANEKLFF. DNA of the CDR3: TGTGCCAGCGGGACCCTCGGCGCTCCGGCTAATGAAAAACTGTTTTTT.

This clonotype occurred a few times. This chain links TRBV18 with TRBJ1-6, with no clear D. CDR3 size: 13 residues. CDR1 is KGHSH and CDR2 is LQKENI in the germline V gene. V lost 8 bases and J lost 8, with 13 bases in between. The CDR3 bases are TGTGCCAGCGCGCCCGGTGAGGATTCACCCCTCCACTTT. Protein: CASAPGEDSPLHF.

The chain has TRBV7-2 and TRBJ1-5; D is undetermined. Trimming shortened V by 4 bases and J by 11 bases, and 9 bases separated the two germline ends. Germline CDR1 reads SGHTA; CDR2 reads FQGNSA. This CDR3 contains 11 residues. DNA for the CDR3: TGTGCCAGCAGCTCCGGTCCAGCCCAGCATTTT. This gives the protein CASSSGPAQHF.

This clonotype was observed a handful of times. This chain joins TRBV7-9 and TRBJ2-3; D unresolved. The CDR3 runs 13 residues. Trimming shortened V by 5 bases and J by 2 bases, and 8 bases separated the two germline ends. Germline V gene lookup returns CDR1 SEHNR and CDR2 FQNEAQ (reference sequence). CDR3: CASSPLDTDTQYF. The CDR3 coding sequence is TGTGCCAGCAGCCCCCTTGACACAGATACGCAGTATTTT.

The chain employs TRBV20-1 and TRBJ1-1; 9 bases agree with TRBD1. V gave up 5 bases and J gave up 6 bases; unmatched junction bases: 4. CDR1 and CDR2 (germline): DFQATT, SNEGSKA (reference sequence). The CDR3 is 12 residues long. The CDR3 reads CSAWGTGSEAFF. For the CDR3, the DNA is TGCAGTGCTTGGGGGACAGGGTCTGAAGCTTTCTTT.

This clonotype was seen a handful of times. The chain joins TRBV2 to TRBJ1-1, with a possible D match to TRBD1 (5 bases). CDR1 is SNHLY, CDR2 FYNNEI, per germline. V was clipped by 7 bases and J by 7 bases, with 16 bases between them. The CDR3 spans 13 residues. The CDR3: CASIIQRGGEAFF. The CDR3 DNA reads TGTGCCAGCATCATACAGCGGGGGGGTGAAGCTTTCTTT.

The CDR3 bases are TGTGCCAGCAGCTTAACCGGTAAAACCGCACAAAGCTCCTACAATGAGCAGTTCTTC. The encoded protein is CASSLTGKTAQSSYNEQFF. The chain combines TRBV7-9 with TRBJ2-1; no firm D call. Germline CDR1 and CDR2: SEHNR and FQNEAQ (reference sequence). Trimming removed 2 bases from V and 0 bases from J, with 20 bases in between. The CDR3 sequence is 19 residues long.

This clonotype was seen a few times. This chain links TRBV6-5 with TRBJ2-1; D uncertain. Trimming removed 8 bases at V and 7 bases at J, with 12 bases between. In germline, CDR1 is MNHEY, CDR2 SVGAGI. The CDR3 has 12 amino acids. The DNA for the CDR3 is TGTGCCAGCTCCGGCCCCTCGAATGAGCAGTTCTTC. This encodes CASSGPSNEQFF.

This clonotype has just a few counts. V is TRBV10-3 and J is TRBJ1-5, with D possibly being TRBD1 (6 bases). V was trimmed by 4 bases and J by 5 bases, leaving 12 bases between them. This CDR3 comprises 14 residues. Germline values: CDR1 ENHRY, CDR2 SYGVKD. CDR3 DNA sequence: TGTGCCATCAGTGGCCGGGGGGCGGATCAGCCCCAGCATTTT. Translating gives CAISGRGADQPQHF.

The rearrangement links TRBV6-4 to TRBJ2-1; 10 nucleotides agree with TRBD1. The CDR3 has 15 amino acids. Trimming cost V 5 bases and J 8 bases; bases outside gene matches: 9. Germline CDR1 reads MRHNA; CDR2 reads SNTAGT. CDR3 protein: CASSQTAGTGDEQFF. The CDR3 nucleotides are TGTGCCAGCAGTCAAACGGCCGGGACAGGGGATGAGCAGTTCTTC.

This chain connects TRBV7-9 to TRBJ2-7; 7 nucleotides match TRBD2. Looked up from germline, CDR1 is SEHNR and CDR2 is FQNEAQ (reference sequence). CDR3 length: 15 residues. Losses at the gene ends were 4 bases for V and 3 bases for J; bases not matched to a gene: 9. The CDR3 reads CASSSPRSGGYEQYF. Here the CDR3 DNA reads TGTGCCAGCAGCTCCCCTCGATCGGGAGGCTACGAGCAGTACTTC.

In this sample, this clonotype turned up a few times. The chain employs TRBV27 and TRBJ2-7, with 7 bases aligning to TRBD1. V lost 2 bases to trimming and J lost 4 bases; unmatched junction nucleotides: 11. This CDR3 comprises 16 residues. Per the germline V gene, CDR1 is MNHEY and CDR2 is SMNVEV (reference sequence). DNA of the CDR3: TGTGCCAGCAGTTTACGTGGGCAGGGGGATGTGTACGAGCAGTACTTC. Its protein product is CASSLRGQGDVYEQYF.

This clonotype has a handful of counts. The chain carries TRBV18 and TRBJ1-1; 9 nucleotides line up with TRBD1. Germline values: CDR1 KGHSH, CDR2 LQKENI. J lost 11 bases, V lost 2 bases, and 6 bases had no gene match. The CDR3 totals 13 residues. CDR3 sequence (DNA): TGTGCCAGCTCACCAAGGACAGGGGAGAGGGCTTTCTTT. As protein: CASSPRTGERAFF.